This note documents a single T cell receptor (beta chain) sequence. The data were taken from a study of blood T cell repertoires in COVID-19. TCRdb's table, derived via immunoSEQ multiplex PCR, lists solely in-frame clones and lacks some. The sample consists of under 300,000 clones, roughly 88% of them appearing once. In germline, CDR1 is SGDLS, CDR2 YYNGEE. V lost 0 bases and J 10 bases, leaving 16 bases between the germline ends. The CDR3 spans 15 residues. The chain is built from TRBV9 and TRBJ2-2; unclear D gene. The TCR sequence derives from a woman in her thirties or forties with acute COVID-19. Sequencing input: PBMCs or T cells enriched from blood (not recorded which). CDR3 nucleotide sequence: TGTGCCAGCAGCGTAGCACGCGCGCGAGGAGAGGAGCTGTTTTTT. Amino acids: CASSVARARGEELFF.